Here is one T cell receptor beta chain with its context. The target antigen is unknown. These data come from a study of shared clonotypes between healthy human individuals. Trimming removed 3 bases at V and 4 bases at J, with 12 bases between. This CDR3 is 15 amino acids long. The germline V gene encodes CDR1 MNHEY and CDR2 SMNVEV (reference sequence). TCRdb's table, derived via immunoSEQ multiplex PCR, lists solely in-frame clones and lacks some. There are approximately 810,000 clones in the sample; 80% to 95% occur only once, and around 24% lies in the top ten. CD8 cells regarded as naive lacked CD45RO, were positively chosen for CCR7, and omitted terminally differentiated effector memory CD45RA+ cells. Study-wide findings and caveats: Generation probabilities of non-shared clonotypes were lower (relative to those shared by all four donors). Across subsets, estimated richness was generally greater for naive than for memory populations.

Material: naive CD8+ T cells sorted from blood. The V gene is TRBV27, the J gene TRBJ2-2, with D possibly TRBD2 on 6 matching bases. The TCR was taken from a man aged 25-40 years in good health. The CDR3 sequence is CASSFGTSLTGELFF. The CDR3, as DNA: TGTGCCAGCAGTTTCGGTACTAGCCTCACCGGGGAGCTGTTTTTT.